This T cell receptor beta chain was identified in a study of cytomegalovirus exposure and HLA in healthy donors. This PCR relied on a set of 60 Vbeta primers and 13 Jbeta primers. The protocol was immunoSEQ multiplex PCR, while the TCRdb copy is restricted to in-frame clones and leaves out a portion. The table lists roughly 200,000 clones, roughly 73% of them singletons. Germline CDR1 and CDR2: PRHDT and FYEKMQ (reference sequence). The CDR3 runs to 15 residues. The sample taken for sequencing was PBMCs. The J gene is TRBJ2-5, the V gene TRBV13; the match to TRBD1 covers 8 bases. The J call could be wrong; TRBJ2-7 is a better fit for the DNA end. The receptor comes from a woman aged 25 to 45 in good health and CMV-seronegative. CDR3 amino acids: CASSWGQDRNHEQYF. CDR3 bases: TGTGCCAGCAGCTGGGGACAGGATAGGAACCACGAGCAGTACTTC.